Following are 32 T cell receptor beta chains from one sample sequenced in a study of cytomegalovirus exposure and HLA in healthy donors. Amplification used 60 Vbeta primers and 13 Jbeta primers. TCRdb's copy holds only in-frame clones and misses some; the assay was immunoSEQ multiplex PCR. The data show roughly 150,000 clones, 60% to 80% seen once. Sample: PBMCs. The receptors derive from a man under 40 in good health and CMV-seronegative.

The chain employs TRBV2 and TRBJ1-4; tentatively, D is TRBD1 (6 bases). V was clipped by 8 bases and J by 5 bases, with 15 bases between them. The CDR3 is 14 residues long. Germline V CDR1 and CDR2: SNHLY, FYNNEI. CDR3 DNA sequence: TGTGCCAGCGGTTGGACAGTGGGGAATGAAAAACTGTTTTTT. It is translated as CASGWTVGNEKLFF.

V usage is TRBV11-2 and J usage is TRBJ2-3; D gene uncertain. Trimming pared 2 bases from V and 1 base from J, leaving 13 bases between. There are 16 residues in the CDR3. The germline V gene encodes CDR1 SGHAT and CDR2 FQNNGV. The CDR3 bases are TGTGCCAGCAGCTTAAATCCAAGCAGCGGCACAGATACGCAGTATTTT. Its translation: CASSLNPSSGTDTQYF.

This clone was seen repeatedly, ten times or more. The rearrangement joins TRBV5-1 to TRBJ2-7, with TRBD2 as a possible D gene (6 bases). The CDR3 spans 16 residues. Trimming pared 0 bases from V and 4 bases from J, leaving 17 bases between. The germline V gene encodes CDR1 SGHRS and CDR2 YFSETQ. CDR3 nucleotide sequence: TGCGCCAGCAGCTTGGGGAGGCGGGACGGCTTTTACGAGCAGTACTTC. The encoded protein is CASSLGRRDGFYEQYF.

To note about this clone: This specimen includes other DNA sequences encoding the same CDR3. The chain employs TRBV7-3 and TRBJ1-2; 10 bases fit TRBD1. Germline V gene data show CDR1 as SGHTA and CDR2 as FQGTGA. Unmatched junction bases numbered 3, after V lost 5 bases and J lost 3 bases. The CDR3 covers 14 residues. The CDR3 nucleotides read TGTGCCAGCAGCCCTGGGACAGGGGACTATGGCTACACCTTC. Encoded protein: CASSPGTGDYGYTF.

This clone was detected once. This chain joins TRBV29-1 and TRBJ2-5; no definite D call. CDR1 and CDR2 from the germline V gene are SQVTM and ANQGSEA. The CDR3 is 13 amino acids. Trimming took off 3 bases at V and 4 bases at J, with 12 bases between the two ends. The CDR3: CSVENPRTETQYF. For the CDR3, the DNA is TGCAGCGTTGAGAATCCCAGAACAGAGACCCAGTACTTC. The whole variable domain, filled in from reference TRBV29-1 and TRBJ2-5, reads SAVISQKPSRDICQRGTSLTIQCQVDSQVTMMFWYRQQPGQSLTLIATANQGSEATYESGFVIDKFPISRPNLTFSTLTVSNMSPEDSSIYLCSVENPRTETQYFGPGTRLLVL.

This clone was counted a few times. The chain recombines TRBV6-8 with TRBJ2-1; 8 bases line up with TRBD2. Germline CDR1 is MNHGY and CDR2 is SAAAGT. Unmatched junction bases numbered 4, after V lost 2 bases and J lost 4 bases. The CDR3 has 15 residues. The CDR3 nucleotides are TGTGCCAGCAGTTACGGGACTAGGCATTACAATGAGCAGTTCTTC. Amino acid sequence: CASSYGTRHYNEQFF.

The chain combines TRBV27 with TRBJ1-5; a possible D gene is TRBD1 (6 bases). Trimming removed 5 bases at V and 1 base at J, with 9 bases between. The length of the CDR3 is 14 residues. Germline values: CDR1 MNHEY, CDR2 SMNVEV (reference sequence). CDR3 sequence: CASSQGHSNQPQHF. CDR3 DNA sequence: TGTGCCAGCAGTCAGGGGCACAGCAATCAGCCCCAGCATTTT.

The rearrangement uses TRBV5-1 and TRBJ2-3, with 7 bases aligning to TRBD1. Germline lookup yields CDR1 SGHRS and CDR2 YFSETQ. The V gene end was trimmed by 3 bases and the J gene end by 0 bases; junction bases not matched to a gene: 7. CDR3 size: 16 residues. The CDR3 DNA follows: TGCGCCAGCAGCTCTCATGGGGACAGTAGCACAGATACGCAGTATTTT. This sequence encodes CASSSHGDSSTDTQYF.

The CDR3 protein is CASSSRLAGGPSPQETQYF. CDR3 nucleotides: TGTGCCAGCAGCTCGAGACTAGCGGGAGGACCCTCTCCTCAAGAGACCCAGTACTTC. The chain recombines TRBV7-9 with TRBJ2-5, with 13 bases fitting TRBD2. There are 19 residues in the CDR3. The V and J ends lost 4 bases and 2 bases, in that order; junction bases with no gene match: 13. CDR1 SEHNR and CDR2 FQNEAQ come from the germline V gene (reference sequence).

The genes are TRBV21-1 and TRBJ2-5; TRBD2 reflects the table's D call only, with no check against the DNA. TRBV21-1 counts as a pseudogene. The CDR3 is 17 residues long. Here the CDR3 DNA reads TGTGCCAGCAGCAATAAGACCCCTAGCGGGAGACAAGAGACCCAGTACTTC. Translation: CASSNKTPSGRQETQYF.

This clone was detected a few times. The gene calls are TRBV9 and TRBJ2-7, with TRBD2 matching 7 bases. The junction had 18 bases not matched to a gene; V was cut back by 3 bases and J by 9 bases. Germline CDR1 SGDLS, CDR2 YYNGEE. CDR3 length equals 16 residues. The CDR3 loop is CASSARPPGLLPGQYF. The CDR3 DNA reads as TGTGCCAGCAGCGCCCGCCCACCGGGACTACTTCCAGGGCAGTACTTC. Full variable domain (missing parts from reference TRBV9 and TRBJ2-7): DSGVTQTPKHLITATGQRVTLRCSPRSGDLSVYWYQQSLDQGLQFLIQYYNGEERAKGNILERFSAQQFPDLHSELNLSSLELGDSALYFCASSARPPGLLPGQYFGPGTRLTVT.

The rearrangement joins TRBV30 to TRBJ2-5; tentatively, D is TRBD2 (7 bases). The CDR3 loop spans 13 amino acids. Between the trimmed V and J ends, which lost 2 bases and 2 bases, there was a span of 9 bases. CDR1 and CDR2 (germline): GTSNPN, SVGIG (reference sequence). CDR3 in DNA: TGTGCCTGGAGTAAGGGGGGGCAAGAGACCCAGTACTTC. Its translation is CAWSKGGQETQYF.

The chain carries TRBV6-6 and TRBJ1-4; perhaps TRBD1 as D (5 bases). The CDR3 is made up of 15 amino acids. V was shortened by 6 bases and J by 4 bases, with 15 bases between the two germline ends. The V gene's germline CDR1 is MNHNY and CDR2 SVGAGI (reference sequence). For the CDR3, the DNA is TGTGCCAGCAGGCGACGCGGGGGGATTAATGAAAAACTGTTTTTT. It encodes CASRRRGGINEKLFF.

A single count supports this clone. The chain carries TRBV4-2 and TRBJ1-1, with a possible D match to TRBD1 (5 bases). Germline V gene data show CDR1 as LGHNA and CDR2 as YNFKEQ. This CDR3 spans 12 amino acids. With 6 bases removed from V and 5 bases from J, the gap between germline ends came to 10 bases. CDR3 residues: CASRGGDTEAFF. DNA of the CDR3: TGTGCCAGCAGAGGAGGGGATACTGAAGCTTTCTTT.

V usage is TRBV7-2 and J usage is TRBJ2-2; 7 bases map to TRBD2. After removal of 1 base from V and 4 bases from J, the junction contained 6 bases not matched to a gene. The CDR3 has 16 amino acids. CDR1 is SGHTA and CDR2 is FQGNSA in the germline V gene. The CDR3 loop is CASSLVTGRATGELFF. The CDR3, as DNA: TGTGCCAGCAGCTTAGTGACGGGGAGGGCCACCGGGGAGCTGTTTTTT.

CDR3 DNA: TGTGCCAGCAGTGTACGCAGGACAGATACGCAGTATTTT. Translating gives CASSVRRTDTQYF. V gene TRBV6-4 combines with J gene TRBJ2-3; D remains unclear. This CDR3 is built from 13 residues. Per the germline V gene, CDR1 is MRHNA and CDR2 is SNTAGT. V was shortened by 4 bases and J by 3 bases, with 8 bases between the two germline ends.

The rearrangement joins TRBV6-1 to TRBJ1-1, with unresolved D. CDR3 size: 15 residues. Germline loops: CDR1 MNHNS, CDR2 SASEGT. Trimming took 1 base from V and 4 from J, leaving 13 bases between them. The CDR3 sequence: CASSEELAGSTEAFF. The CDR3 bases are TGTGCCAGCAGTGAAGAGTTGGCAGGAAGCACTGAAGCTTTCTTT.

The gene calls are TRBV10-2 and TRBJ2-5; D remains ambiguous. The CDR3 contains 11 residues. Germline V CDR1 and CDR2: WSHSY, SAAADI. With 5 bases removed from V and 3 bases from J, the gap between germline ends came to 4 bases. Here the CDR3 reads CASSFKETQYF. The CDR3 DNA reads TGCGCCAGCAGTTTCAAAGAGACCCAGTACTTC.

This clone was found a few times. The rearrangement joins TRBV5-4 to TRBJ2-7; possible D gene TRBD2, 5 bases. This CDR3 spans 13 amino acids. CDR1 and CDR2 (germline): SGHNT, YYREEE (reference sequence). Trimming shortened V by 4 bases and J by 2 bases, and 10 bases separated the two germline ends. CDR3 sequence reads: CASSREGAYEQYF. The CDR3 bases are TGTGCCAGCAGCCGGGAAGGAGCCTACGAGCAGTACTTC.

The chain joins TRBV19 to TRBJ2-6, with D possibly matching TRBD1 (6 bases). The germline V and J ends were trimmed by 3 bases and 4 bases, with 13 bases remaining between them. This CDR3 is built from 16 residues. The V gene's germline CDR1 is LNHDA and CDR2 SQIVND (reference sequence). The CDR3 protein is CASSIPAGAGANVLTF. The CDR3 nucleotides are TGTGCCAGTAGTATTCCCGCAGGGGCCGGGGCCAACGTCCTGACTTTC.

V usage is TRBV5-1 and J usage is TRBJ1-4; 10 nucleotides align to TRBD1. V was clipped by 2 bases and J by 7 bases; unmatched bases: 8. Germline V gene data show CDR1 as SGHRS and CDR2 as YFSETQ. This CDR3 has 16 amino acids. The CDR3, as DNA: TGCGCCAGCAGCTTCCTGCCCGGGACAGGGGTTGAAAAACTGTTTTTT. This encodes CASSFLPGTGVEKLFF.

The rearrangement joins TRBV2 to TRBJ2-7, with 10 bases fitting TRBD2. V shed 6 bases and J 4 bases; nucleotides not matched to a gene: 9. CDR3 length: 15 amino acids. Per germline, CDR1 SNHLY and CDR2 FYNNEI. The CDR3 nucleotides read TGTGCCAGCAGCCGATCCCCTAGCGGGAGTTACGAGCAGTACTTC. Translation gives CASSRSPSGSYEQYF.

V and J are TRBV4-1 and TRBJ2-7; D not certain. V lost 2 bases, J lost 0 bases, and 11 bases lay in between. The CDR3 sequence is 15 residues long. The germline V gene encodes CDR1 MGHRA and CDR2 YSYEKL. The CDR3 sequence: CASSQIGGSSYEQYF. DNA for the CDR3: TGCGCCAGCAGCCAAATCGGCGGCAGCTCCTACGAGCAGTACTTC.

The chain uses TRBV11-2 and TRBJ1-4; no firm D call. Germline V gene data show CDR1 as SGHAT and CDR2 as FQNNGV. CDR3 length: 14 residues. V was cut by 3 bases and J by 5 bases, with 10 bases left in between. The CDR3 loop is CASSFSGGNEKLFF. The CDR3 coding sequence is TGTGCCAGCAGCTTTTCCGGCGGAAATGAAAAACTGTTTTTT. Filled out from reference TRBV11-2 and TRBJ1-4, the complete variable domain reads EAGVAQSPRYKIIEKRQSVAFWCNPISGHATLYWYQQILGQGPKLLIQFQNNGVVDDSQLPKDRFSAERLKGVDSTLKIQPAKLEDSAVYLCASSFSGGNEKLFFGSGTQLSVL.

V usage is TRBV5-1 and J usage is TRBJ2-5, with 8 positions matching TRBD2. J was trimmed by 0 bases and V by 0 bases; bases with no gene match: 4. Germline V CDR1 and CDR2: SGHRS, YFSETQ. The CDR3 totals 16 residues. As DNA, the CDR3 is TGCGCCAGCAGCTTGGGAGCGGGAGTGTACCAAGAGACCCAGTACTTC. It specifies CASSLGAGVYQETQYF.

The chain employs TRBV2 and TRBJ2-4, with D tentatively TRBD2 (6 bases). Per the germline V gene, CDR1 is SNHLY and CDR2 is FYNNEI. CDR3 length: 12 residues. CDR3 protein: CGEGRNKNIQYF. CDR3 in DNA: TGTGGAGAAGGGAGGAACAAAAACATTCAGTACTTC. The whole variable domain, filled in from reference TRBV2 and TRBJ2-4, reads EPEVTQTPSHQVTQMGQEVILRCVPISNHLYFYWYRQILGQKVEFLVSFYNNEISEKSEIFDDQFSVERPDGSNFTLKIRSTKLEDSAMYFCGEGRNKNIQYFGAGTRLSVL.

V gene TRBV7-3 combines with J gene TRBJ2-1, with a possible D match to TRBD1 (6 bases). The CDR3 is 13 residues long. V dropped 4 bases and J dropped 9 bases, with 13 bases sitting between them. Germline V gene lookup returns CDR1 SGHTA and CDR2 FQGTGA. CDR3 region: CASSYLLDSEQFF. In DNA, the CDR3 is TGTGCCAGCAGCTATCTGCTGGACAGTGAGCAGTTCTTC.

The chain links TRBV30 to TRBJ2-6; weak D call: TRBD2 (5 bases). CDR1 and CDR2 from the germline V gene are GTSNPN and SVGIG (reference sequence). This CDR3 is built from 14 residues. Trimming removed 5 bases from V and 0 bases from J, with 8 bases in between. The CDR3 reads CAWGSGSGANVLTF. DNA of the CDR3: TGTGCCTGGGGCAGCGGCTCTGGGGCCAACGTCCTGACTTTC.

The sample holds a few counts of this clone. The genes are TRBV15 and TRBJ1-1; no clear D. V was shortened by 3 bases and J by 3 bases, with 11 bases between the two germline ends. This CDR3 region has 14 residues. Germline lookup yields CDR1 LNHNV and CDR2 YYDKDF (reference sequence). As DNA, the CDR3 is TGTGCCACCAGCAGCGGGAGAGTAGACACTGAAGCTTTCTTT. Protein: CATSSGRVDTEAFF.

Only a few counts were recorded for this clone. This CDR3 is also generated by other DNA sequences in the sample. CDR3 region: CASSLQETQYF. In DNA, the CDR3 is TGCGCCAGCAGCCTCCAAGAGACCCAGTACTTC. The chain couples TRBV5-1 to TRBJ2-5; D ambiguous. Germline V CDR1 and CDR2: SGHRS, YFSETQ. The CDR3 totals 11 residues. Trimming left V 4 bases short and J 1 base short, with 2 bases between.

In nucleotides, the CDR3 is TGTGCCAGCAGTGAAGCGTACTGGGGGCAGGCTTTCTTT. Its translation: CASSEAYWGQAFF. The chain carries TRBV2 and TRBJ1-1; a weak D match, TRBD1 (6 bases). Germline CDR1 reads SNHLY; CDR2 reads FYNNEI. Deletions cut 0 bases from V and 11 bases from J, with 13 bases between. CDR3 size: 13 residues.

This clone appeared a few times. The chain has TRBV19 and TRBJ1-5, with D uncertain. CDR1 LNHDA and CDR2 SQIVND come from the germline V gene (reference sequence). With 8 bases removed from V and 2 bases from J, the gap between germline ends came to 13 bases. The CDR3 is made up of 14 amino acids. This CDR3 reads CASLSFVGNQPQHF. The CDR3 DNA is TGTGCCAGTCTGAGTTTCGTGGGCAATCAGCCCCAGCATTTT.